The present entry profiles one T cell receptor (beta chain) with its context. These data are taken from a study of blood T cell repertoires in COVID-19. Study at large: PBMCs, B-cell-depleted T cells, or T cells provided the cDNA or gDNA that made up the material.

The table came from immunoSEQ multiplex PCR; TCRdb's copy has only in-frame clones and leaves some out. The table includes a few hundred thousand clones, over 65% detected once. The sequence was obtained from a man aged 55 to 70 who had recovered from COVID-19. The sequencing input was peripheral blood.

CDR3 residues: CATSDTQRGNTGELFF. The CDR3 DNA reads TGTGCCACCAGTGATACCCAGCGGGGGAACACCGGGGAGCTGTTTTTT. This chain links TRBV24-1 with TRBJ2-2, with TRBD2 matching over 7 bases. The germline gives CDR1 KGHDR, CDR2 SFDVKD. The CDR3 contains 16 residues. J gave up 1 base and V 3 bases, and 4 bases lay outside the gene matches.